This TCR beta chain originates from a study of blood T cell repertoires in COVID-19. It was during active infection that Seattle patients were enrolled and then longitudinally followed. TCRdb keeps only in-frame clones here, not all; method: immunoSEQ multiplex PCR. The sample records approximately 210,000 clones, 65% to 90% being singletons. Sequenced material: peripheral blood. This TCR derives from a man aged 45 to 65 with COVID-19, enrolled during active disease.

CDR3 region: CATSSDRDAMRYTF. CDR3 bases: TGTGCCACCAGCTCAGACAGGGACGCTATGCGCTACACCTTC. This chain links TRBV15 with TRBJ1-2, with 7 bases lining up with TRBD1. J gave up 9 bases and V 5 bases, and 12 bases lay outside the gene matches. The CDR3 totals 14 residues. Germline CDR1 and CDR2: LNHNV and YYDKDF (reference sequence).